This entry lists 22 T cell receptor beta chains sequenced from one sample in a study of OX40 agonist ivuxolimab in advanced cancers. Profiling relied on immunoSEQ multiplex PCR, and the TCRdb table lists in-frame clones only, not all of them. The sample carries some 83,000 clones, more than 70% recorded once. The material was CD4+ or CD8+ T cells sorted from blood, obtained in a trial of the OX40 agonist ivuxolimab. These receptors were collected from an adult with an advanced solid tumor such as melanoma, head and neck, liver or kidney cancer.

The J gene is TRBJ2-1, the V gene TRBV5-1; 15 nucleotides line up with TRBD2. Germline CDR1 reads SGHRS; CDR2 reads YFSETQ. J was trimmed by 7 bases and V by 4 bases; bases with no gene match: 6. The CDR3 covers 16 residues. The CDR3 region has the DNA TGCGCCAGCAGCGATCCCGGGACTAGCGGGAGGAATGAGCAGTTCTTC. As protein: CASSDPGTSGRNEQFF. The whole variable domain, remainder taken from reference TRBV5-1 and TRBJ2-1, is KAGVTQTPRYLIKTRGQQVTLSCSPISGHRSVSWYQQTPGQGLQFLFEYFSETQRNKGNFPGRFSGRQFSNSRSEMNVSTLELGDSALYLCASSDPGTSGRNEQFFGPGTRLTVL.

This clone was detected only once. The chain is built from TRBV5-1 and TRBJ1-3; 9 nucleotides line up with TRBD1. In germline, CDR1 is SGHRS, CDR2 YFSETQ. CDR3 length equals 18 residues. Losses at the gene ends were 0 bases for V and 1 base for J; bases not matched to a gene: 8. The CDR3 region is CASSLALSGTGSGNTIYF. CDR3 bases: TGCGCCAGCAGCTTGGCCTTATCCGGGACAGGGTCTGGAAACACCATATATTTT. Together with reference TRBV5-1 and TRBJ1-3, the CDR3 gives the full variable domain: KAGVTQTPRYLIKTRGQQVTLSCSPISGHRSVSWYQQTPGQGLQFLFEYFSETQRNKGNFPGRFSGRQFSNSRSEMNVSTLELGDSALYLCASSLALSGTGSGNTIYFGEGSWLTVV.

The J gene is TRBJ2-3, the V gene TRBV4-1; D may be TRBD1 (6 bases). The germline gives CDR1 MGHRA, CDR2 YSYEKL. The CDR3 has 15 residues. V lost 5 bases and J lost 2, with 14 bases in between. Here the CDR3 DNA reads TGCGCCAGCAGCTCGCGGACAGTAACCACAGATACGCAGTATTTT. Protein sequence: CASSSRTVTTDTQYF.

CDR3 in amino acids: CASSLMNANQPQHF. CDR3 in DNA: TGTGCCAGCAGCTTAATGAACGCTAATCAGCCCCAGCATTTT. The genes are TRBV7-2 and TRBJ1-5, with D hard to call. Germline V gene lookup returns CDR1 SGHTA and CDR2 FQGNSA. The CDR3 spans 14 residues. The V and J ends lost 2 bases and 4 bases respectively, with 9 bases between them.

The V call is TRBV19, the J call TRBJ1-5; 7 bases are shared with TRBD1. Germline values: CDR1 LNHDA, CDR2 SQIVND (reference sequence). The CDR3 consists of 15 residues. V shed 5 bases and J 3 bases; nucleotides not matched to a gene: 7. The CDR3 loop is CASSGTAIYNQPQHF. CDR3 coding DNA: TGTGCCAGTAGTGGGACAGCAATTTACAATCAGCCCCAGCATTTT.

The gene calls are TRBV29-1 and TRBJ2-1; D is unresolved. The CDR3 extends over 11 amino acids. The V end lost 2 bases, the J end lost 10 bases, and 9 bases lay between the germline ends. Germline V gene data show CDR1 as SQVTM and CDR2 as ANQGSEA. The DNA for the CDR3 is TGCAGCGTTGAATCCGGAATAGAGCAGTTCTTC. Translation: CSVESGIEQFF.

This clone was observed a single time. The rearrangement links TRBV4-3 to TRBJ2-5; 8 positions match TRBD2. Germline values: CDR1 LGHNA, CDR2 YSLEER. The CDR3 has 16 amino acids. The V segment lost 3 bases and the J segment 3 bases; nucleotides outside the gene matches: 9. CDR3: CASSQELAGTEETQYF. The CDR3 nucleotides read TGCGCCAGCAGCCAGGAGCTAGCGGGTACCGAAGAGACCCAGTACTTC.

This clone was observed a handful of times. This sequence joins TRBV4-1 and TRBJ2-2; TRBD1 agrees at 9 bases. CDR3 length equals 18 residues. Germline V lookup: CDR1 MGHRA, CDR2 YSYEKL. The V gene end was trimmed by 1 base and the J gene end by 1 base; junction bases not matched to a gene: 7. The chain's CDR3 is CASSQVSSDRGNTGELFF. CDR3 DNA sequence: TGCGCCAGCAGCCAAGTCAGTTCGGACAGGGGGAACACCGGGGAGCTGTTTTTT.

This chain joins TRBV6-6 and TRBJ2-1; 8 bases agree with TRBD1. This CDR3 spans 14 amino acids. The V and J ends lost 6 bases and 1 base, in that order; junction bases with no gene match: 2. Germline V gene sequence: CDR1 MNHNY, CDR2 SVGAGI (reference sequence). CDR3 protein: CASRGDRSYNEQFF. The DNA of the CDR3 is TGTGCCAGCAGGGGGGACAGGTCCTACAATGAGCAGTTCTTC.

This chain connects TRBV5-5 to TRBJ1-6, with D uncertain. V was cut by 3 bases and J by 7 bases, with 11 bases left in between. Germline V CDR1 and CDR2: SGHKS, YYEKEE (reference sequence). This CDR3 is 14 amino acids long. CDR3 nucleotide sequence: TGTGCCAGCAGCTATTTAGCATCCAATTCACCCCTCCACTTT. It codes for CASSYLASNSPLHF.

V gene TRBV12-5 combines with J gene TRBJ1-1; no clear D gene. V was shortened by 5 bases and J by 1 base, with 11 bases between the two germline ends. The CDR3 has 14 residues. CDR1 and CDR2 from the germline V gene are LGHNT and FRNRAP. CDR3 sequence (DNA): TGTGCTAGTGGTCCGCGAGGAGGGAACACTGAAGCTTTCTTT. It specifies CASGPRGGNTEAFF.

This clone was detected a few times. The rearrangement links TRBV5-1 to TRBJ2-5; 9 bases match TRBD1. This CDR3 has 16 residues. J was trimmed by 2 bases and V by 4 bases; bases with no gene match: 9. Germline V gives CDR1 SGHRS, CDR2 YFSETQ. This CDR3 is CASSQGQGIVQETQYF. The DNA for the CDR3 is TGCGCCAGCAGCCAGGGACAGGGAATCGTGCAAGAGACCCAGTACTTC.

The chain joins TRBV27 to TRBJ2-5; perhaps TRBD1 as D (6 bases). Germline V gene data show CDR1 as MNHEY and CDR2 as SMNVEV (reference sequence). Deletions cut 6 bases from V and 2 bases from J, with 19 bases between. The CDR3 consists of 16 residues. The CDR3 region has the DNA TGTGCCAGCAGGAGGGGGTGGGGGCCAGGGCAAGAGACCCAGTACTTC. This sequence encodes CASRRGWGPGQETQYF.

This clone was counted only a few times. The gene calls are TRBV15 and TRBJ1-6, with 7 bases matching TRBD1. The CDR3 extends over 20 amino acids. Germline CDR1 and CDR2: LNHNV and YYDKDF (reference sequence). V trimming: 0 bases; J trimming: 7 bases; junction bases outside the gene matches: 18. The CDR3 DNA is TGTGCCACCAGCAGAGATCAGGTTAGAGTTGGTGCGACAGGGAATTCACCCCTCCACTTT. It specifies CATSRDQVRVGATGNSPLHF.

The chain joins TRBV6-6 to TRBJ1-1; no reliable D call. The CDR3 is made up of 12 amino acids. The ends were cut back, 5 bases at V and 4 bases at J, with 8 bases in the middle. Germline values: CDR1 MNHNY, CDR2 SVGAGI (reference sequence). The CDR3 is CASSEAVTEAFF. CDR3 coding DNA: TGTGCCAGCAGTGAGGCGGTCACTGAAGCTTTCTTT.

V usage is TRBV19 and J usage is TRBJ2-5; 10 nucleotides align to TRBD1. This CDR3 contains 15 residues. V was clipped by 7 bases and J by 6 bases; unmatched bases: 11. Per germline, CDR1 LNHDA and CDR2 SQIVND (reference sequence). The CDR3 is CASTTPGQGRKTQYF. The CDR3, as DNA: TGTGCCAGTACCACGCCGGGACAGGGGAGGAAGACCCAGTACTTC.

This chain links TRBV18 with TRBJ2-7, with D possibly being TRBD2 (7 bases). The CDR3 has 15 amino acids. The germline gives CDR1 KGHSH, CDR2 LQKENI. Trimming took off 6 bases at V and 5 bases at J, with 20 bases between the two ends. CDR3 region: CASSSSGGSVNEQYF. CDR3 coding DNA: TGTGCCAGCTCCTCTTCGGGGGGCTCGGTAAACGAGCAGTACTTC.

CDR3 sequence (DNA): TGTGCCAGCTCACCACCTAATTGGGGCCCTCTTCGGGGAGCCGGCGCTAACTATGGCTACACCTTC. Amino acid sequence: CASSPPNWGPLRGAGANYGYTF. V gene TRBV18 combines with J gene TRBJ1-2; perhaps TRBD1 as D (5 bases). Between the trimmed V and J ends, which lost 0 bases and 0 bases, there was a span of 29 bases. This CDR3 is 22 amino acids long. The germline gives CDR1 KGHSH, CDR2 LQKENI.

V usage is TRBV10-3 and J usage is TRBJ2-7; TRBD1 agrees at 10 bases. Germline V gives CDR1 ENHRY, CDR2 SYGVKD. The CDR3 extends over 13 amino acids. V was pared by 4 bases and J by 5 bases, with 2 bases of the junction left unmatched. In DNA, the CDR3 is TGTGCCATCAGTGGGGGGACAGGGGACGAGCAGTACTTC. Translated, it gives CAISGGTGDEQYF.

This sequence joins TRBV5-1 and TRBJ1-1; 7 bases align to TRBD1. This CDR3 comprises 13 residues. Germline CDR1 SGHRS, CDR2 YFSETQ. Germline trimming cut 4 bases from V and 6 bases from J; bases unmatched to any gene: 6. CDR3 loop: CASSNRQGAEAFF. DNA for the CDR3: TGCGCCAGCAGCAACCGACAGGGAGCTGAAGCTTTCTTT.

Here the CDR3 reads CASSPTPTGVAINYGYTF. CDR3 sequence (DNA): TGCGCCAGCAGCCCTACTCCCACAGGAGTAGCTATTAACTATGGCTACACCTTC. This sequence joins TRBV5-1 and TRBJ1-2; D is perhaps TRBD1 (5 bases). Germline V gene data show CDR1 as SGHRS and CDR2 as YFSETQ. The CDR3 consists of 18 residues. Trimming removed 4 bases from V and 1 base from J, with 23 bases in between.

This clone was recorded only once. The chain links TRBV7-2 to TRBJ2-7; D gene ambiguous. The CDR3 is made up of 11 amino acids. Germline V gene data show CDR1 as SGHTA and CDR2 as FQGNSA. Trimming shortened V by 4 bases and J by 6 bases, and 7 bases separated the two germline ends. The CDR3 loop is CASSSRTEQYF. CDR3 sequence (DNA): TGTGCCAGCAGCTCCCGAACCGAGCAGTACTTC.